One sample yielded the 29 T cell receptor beta chains listed below, sequenced in a study of CD8 T cells in Susac syndrome. With random hexamers, 0.5 to 1 ug RNA was reverse transcribed. TCRdb analysed the immunoSEQ multiplex PCR reads with MiXCR anew, one entry per CDR3 protein. The table includes about 130,000 distinct CDR3 sequences, around 91% detected once. Sequenced sample: CD8+ T cells from PBMCs. Receptors were obtained from a human donor with multiple sclerosis.

The V gene is TRBV30, the J gene TRBJ1-2; TRBD1 might be the D (5 bases). V was trimmed by 2 bases and J by 4 bases, leaving 14 bases between them. The V gene's germline CDR1 is GTSNPN and CDR2 SVGIG (reference sequence). This CDR3 contains 14 residues. The CDR3, as DNA: TGTGCCTGGAGTCCGGGACTCACACCCTATGGCTACACCTTC. Translating gives CAWSPGLTPYGYTF.

The rearrangement uses TRBV4-3 and TRBJ2-7; D ambiguous. CDR1 and CDR2 from the germline V gene are LGHNA and YSLEER. The CDR3 contains 16 residues. Trimming stripped 0 bases from V and 3 bases from J, with 15 bases between. The CDR3 sequence is CASSQDWPTEDYEQYF. CDR3 sequence (DNA): TGCGCCAGCAGCCAAGATTGGCCTACAGAGGACTACGAGCAGTACTTC.

The V call is TRBV6-5, the J call TRBJ1-1; 9 bases fit TRBD1. The germline gives CDR1 MNHEY, CDR2 SVGAGI. V shed 6 bases, J shed 0 bases, and the junction held 2 bases outside the gene matches. The CDR3 sequence is 14 residues long. The CDR3 region is CASRDRGMNTEAFF. The CDR3 DNA reads as TGTGCCAGCAGGGACAGGGGTATGAACACTGAAGCTTTCTTT.

The V call is TRBV24-1, the J call TRBJ2-1; D not resolved. Germline V gene sequence: CDR1 KGHDR, CDR2 SFDVKD. There are 13 residues in the CDR3. V lost 2 bases to trimming and J lost 9 bases, with 10 bases between them. The CDR3 DNA is TGTGCCACCAGTGATTCCGACAAAGGTGAGCAGTTCTTC. Translation gives CATSDSDKGEQFF.

This clonotype was counted a few times. The chain couples TRBV14 to TRBJ1-1; no firm D call. The length of the CDR3 is 13 residues. Germline lookup yields CDR1 SGHDN and CDR2 FVKESK. Trimming left V 8 bases short and J 0 bases short, with 10 bases between. CDR3 coding DNA: TGTGCCAGCTCCACCGGGATGAACACTGAAGCTTTCTTT. Protein product: CASSTGMNTEAFF.

The rearrangement uses TRBV5-1 and TRBJ1-2; D is ambiguous. V lost 1 base and J 4 bases, leaving 8 bases between the germline ends. The CDR3 consists of 13 residues. Germline CDR1 reads SGHRS; CDR2 reads YFSETQ. The CDR3 sequence: CASSLSNSYGYTF. CDR3 sequence (DNA): TGCGCCAGCAGCTTGTCCAACAGCTATGGCTACACCTTC.

The rearrangement uses TRBV19 and TRBJ2-1; 9 nucleotides agree with TRBD2. This CDR3 region has 16 residues. Germline values: CDR1 LNHDA, CDR2 SQIVND (reference sequence). After removal of 9 bases from V and 6 bases from J, the junction contained 15 bases not matched to a gene. CDR3 DNA sequence: TGTGCCAGCCAGATAGTGGCGGGAGGGGGGCTCAATGAGCAGTTCTTC. This gives the protein CASQIVAGGGLNEQFF.

The chain couples TRBV29-1 to TRBJ1-5, with D unresolved. Germline V gene data show CDR1 as SQVTM and CDR2 as ANQGSEA. V lost 6 bases to trimming and J lost 0 bases, with 9 bases between them. The CDR3 has 13 amino acids. CDR3 protein: CSVKTDSNQPQHF. Written as DNA, the CDR3 is TGCAGCGTCAAGACGGATAGCAATCAGCCCCAGCATTTT.

J is TRBJ2-1 and V is TRBV4-3; TRBD2 is a possible D gene (5 bases). Trimming stripped 3 bases from V and 9 bases from J, with 9 bases between. This CDR3 has 12 amino acids. Germline V gene sequence: CDR1 LGHNA, CDR2 YSLEER. CDR3 sequence reads: CASSQGVGEQFF. In nucleotides, the CDR3 is TGCGCCAGCAGCCAGGGAGTGGGTGAGCAGTTCTTC.

The rearrangement joins TRBV10-3 to TRBJ2-5, with TRBD2 identical over 14 bases. The CDR3 covers 15 residues. Germline assignment: CDR1 ENHRY and CDR2 SYGVKD. The V segment lost 5 bases and the J segment 4 bases; nucleotides outside the gene matches: 3. The CDR3 protein is CAISPGLAGVETQYF. In DNA, the CDR3 is TGTGCCATCAGTCCGGGACTAGCGGGAGTAGAGACCCAGTACTTC.

Here the CDR3 reads CASSDLIGVSSYNEQFF. CDR3 nucleotide sequence: TGTGCCAGCAGTGATCTGATCGGGGTAAGCTCCTACAATGAGCAGTTCTTC. The chain combines TRBV2 with TRBJ2-1, with TRBD2 as a possible D gene (5 bases). This CDR3 has 17 residues. V was trimmed by 3 bases and J by 0 bases, leaving 15 bases between them. CDR1 SNHLY and CDR2 FYNNEI come from the germline V gene.

The genes are TRBV4-1 and TRBJ2-7; TRBD1 is a possible D gene (5 bases). This CDR3 has 14 amino acids. Germline values: CDR1 MGHRA, CDR2 YSYEKL. Trimming took 2 bases from V and 2 from J, leaving 10 bases between them. CDR3 sequence reads: CASSQNTGPYEQYF. As DNA, the CDR3 is TGCGCCAGCAGCCAAAACACAGGCCCCTACGAGCAGTACTTC.

This chain uses TRBV5-1 with TRBJ1-1; D uncertain. CDR3 length equals 14 residues. Deletions cut 1 base from V and 4 bases from J, with 11 bases between. Germline V gene lookup returns CDR1 SGHRS and CDR2 YFSETQ. CDR3 bases: TGCGCCAGCAGCTTGTTCGACCCGAGCACTGAAGCTTTCTTT. This gives the protein CASSLFDPSTEAFF.

The rearrangement joins TRBV21-1 to TRBJ2-7; the table's D call, TRBD1, was not checked against the DNA. TRBV21-1 is tagged as a pseudogene. This CDR3 has 12 amino acids. The CDR3 DNA reads TGTGCCAGCAGAGAAGGGGACTACGAGCAGTACTTC. Translation gives CASREGDYEQYF.

The gene calls are TRBV15 and TRBJ2-6; TRBD2 agrees at 8 bases. Germline CDR1 is LNHNV and CDR2 is YYDKDF (reference sequence). With 5 bases clipped from V and 0 bases from J, the junction kept 6 bases outside the gene matches. The CDR3 loop spans 17 amino acids. CDR3 amino acids: CATSGAGGLSGANVLTF. CDR3 bases: TGTGCCACCAGCGGGGCGGGAGGCCTCTCTGGGGCCAACGTCCTGACTTTC. Supplemented by reference TRBV15 and TRBJ2-6, the full variable domain reads DAMVIQNPRYQVTQFGKPVTLSCSQTLNHNVMYWYQQKSSQAPKLLFHYYDKDFNNEADTPDNFQSRRPNTSFCFLDIRSPGLGDTAMYLCATSGAGGLSGANVLTFGAGSRLTVL.

This clonotype was recorded only once. The J gene is TRBJ2-7, the V gene TRBV30, with D perhaps matching TRBD1 (5 bases). In germline, CDR1 is GTSNPN, CDR2 SVGIG (reference sequence). V lost 2 bases and J lost 3, with 8 bases in between. The CDR3 consists of 12 residues. CDR3 sequence (DNA): TGTGCCTGGAGTTCAGGGTACTACGAGCAGTACTTC. Encoded protein: CAWSSGYYEQYF.

The rearrangement uses TRBV20-1 and TRBJ1-2; no definite D call. From germline, CDR1 is DFQATT and CDR2 SNEGSKA (reference sequence). Trimming took 4 bases from V and 3 from J, leaving 18 bases between them. This CDR3 spans 15 amino acids. CDR3 amino acids: CSANTFQTGYYGYTF. CDR3 bases: TGCAGTGCTAATACATTTCAAACGGGGTACTATGGCTACACCTTC.

This chain joins TRBV27 and TRBJ2-1; D gene ambiguous. CDR3 length equals 14 residues. Per the germline V gene, CDR1 is MNHEY and CDR2 is SMNVEV (reference sequence). With 5 bases removed from V and 4 bases from J, the gap between germline ends came to 12 bases. The CDR3 nucleotides are TGTGCCAGCAGTCCGACGGACGGTTACAATGAGCAGTTCTTC. Its translation is CASSPTDGYNEQFF.

The chain links TRBV30 to TRBJ2-1; the D is unclear. Germline CDR1 and CDR2: GTSNPN and SVGIG (reference sequence). Trimming shortened V by 1 base and J by 7 bases, and 8 bases separated the two germline ends. This CDR3 contains 12 residues. For the CDR3, the DNA is TGTGCCTGGAGTGGAGAAGGGAATGAGCAGTTCTTC. Translated, it gives CAWSGEGNEQFF.

J is TRBJ2-2 and V is TRBV28; unclear D gene. Looked up from germline, CDR1 is MDHEN and CDR2 is SYDVKM. V was clipped by 4 bases and J by 1 base, with 4 bases between them. This CDR3 is 13 amino acids long. The CDR3 protein is CASSYQNTGELFF. For the CDR3, the DNA is TGTGCCAGCAGTTATCAGAACACCGGGGAGCTGTTTTTT. The full variable domain, in which reference TRBV28 and TRBJ2-2 provide the parts outside the CDR3, is DVKVTQSSRYLVKRTGEKVFLECVQDMDHENMFWYRQDPGLGLRLIYFSYDVKMKEKGDIPEGYSVSREKKERFSLILESASTNQTSMYLCASSYQNTGELFFGEGSRLTVL.

This chain uses TRBV14 with TRBJ2-2, with TRBD2 as a possible D gene (5 bases). This CDR3 is built from 14 residues. Trimming took off 2 bases at V and 7 bases at J, with 11 bases between the two ends. Germline CDR1 reads SGHDN; CDR2 reads FVKESK. CDR3: CASSQRGSDGELFF. The DNA for the CDR3 is TGTGCCAGCAGCCAACGAGGGTCCGACGGGGAGCTGTTTTTT.

This chain uses TRBV2 with TRBJ2-7; D assignment may be TRBD1 or TRBD2 (6 bases each). The CDR3 is made up of 14 amino acids. V was shortened by 3 bases and J by 4 bases, with 13 bases between the two germline ends. Per germline, CDR1 SNHLY and CDR2 FYNNEI. The CDR3 nucleotides are TGTGCCAGCAGTGAGGGGGGCGCGGGGTACGAGCAGTACTTC. Translating gives CASSEGGAGYEQYF.

This rearrangement joins TRBV7-8 to TRBJ2-6; D may be TRBD2 (6 bases). CDR3 length equals 16 residues. With 7 bases removed from V and 4 bases from J, the gap between germline ends came to 17 bases. Per germline, CDR1 SGHVS and CDR2 FQNEAQ. The CDR3: CASNFLAGTGANVLTF. As DNA, the CDR3 is TGTGCCAGCAATTTTCTGGCGGGGACCGGGGCCAACGTCCTGACTTTC.

V usage is TRBV9 and J usage is TRBJ2-1; 9 positions match TRBD2. The germline CDR1 and CDR2 sequences are SGDLS and YYNGEE. V lost 4 bases and J lost 7; bases outside the gene matches: 12. This CDR3 has 16 amino acids. CDR3 residues: CASSPSSGIPGNEQFF. The CDR3 DNA is TGTGCCAGCAGCCCTTCTAGCGGGATCCCGGGGAATGAGCAGTTCTTC.

This chain connects TRBV4-2 to TRBJ1-5; tentatively, D is TRBD1 (5 bases). CDR3 length: 15 amino acids. V lost 4 bases to trimming and J lost 0 bases, with 10 bases between them. The germline V gene has CDR1 LGHNA and CDR2 YNFKEQ. As DNA, the CDR3 is TGTGCCAGCAGCCTCGTAAGGGGTAGCAATCAGCCCCAGCATTTT. Translating gives CASSLVRGSNQPQHF.

This chain joins TRBV20-1 and TRBJ1-1; D remains ambiguous. V was clipped by 0 bases and J by 4 bases, with 6 bases between them. Germline V lookup: CDR1 DFQATT, CDR2 SNEGSKA (reference sequence). This CDR3 is 12 amino acids long. CDR3 coding DNA: TGCAGTGCTAGAGATGGTGGCACTGAAGCTTTCTTT. Translating it yields CSARDGGTEAFF.

In DNA, the CDR3 is TGCAGCGCTAACAGGGGGGAGACCCAGTACTTC. As protein: CSANRGETQYF. The chain couples TRBV29-1 to TRBJ2-5; 8 nucleotides match TRBD1. This CDR3 spans 11 amino acids. Germline V gives CDR1 SQVTM, CDR2 ANQGSEA. J lost 5 bases, V lost 7 bases, and 3 bases had no gene match.

The CDR3 region is CASSQDGQLNTEAFF. In nucleotides, the CDR3 is TGCGCCAGCAGCCAAGATGGGCAGCTTAACACTGAAGCTTTCTTT. The rearrangement links TRBV4-1 to TRBJ1-1; D unclear. Germline V gives CDR1 MGHRA, CDR2 YSYEKL. V lost 0 bases to trimming and J lost 2 bases, with 10 bases between them. CDR3 length: 15 residues.

The genes are TRBV27 and TRBJ1-4; 12 bases are a match to TRBD1. The CDR3 is 18 residues long. Per the germline V gene, CDR1 is MNHEY and CDR2 is SMNVEV (reference sequence). Germline trimming cut 4 bases from V and 7 bases from J; bases unmatched to any gene: 13. The CDR3 here is CASSSRDRGRVLREKLFF. CDR3 in DNA: TGTGCCAGCAGTTCCCGGGACAGGGGGCGCGTTCTGCGTGAAAAACTGTTTTTT.